This T cell receptor beta chain was identified during a study of tumor-infiltrating lymphocytes in primary liver carcinoma. Total RNA (around 500 ng) served as template for TCR beta cDNA synthesis primed by a constant-region primer. The TCR beta library was amplified through three nested multiplex PCR rounds in a modified ARM-PCR procedure. Primers for the first two PCR rounds were TRBV1-TRBV30 forward primers and a C-beta reverse primer (roughly 10 cycles per round). TCRdb ran MiXCR on the multiplex PCR reads and lists one entry per CDR3 protein. In the table there are over 75,000 distinct CDR3 sequences, 68% of which are singletons. Germline lookup yields CDR1 MNHNS and CDR2 SASEGT. The CDR3 totals 13 residues. For this clonotype: One junction end does not reproduce the germline sequence, and a read error may be involved.

RNA and DNA were co-extracted from roughly 20-30 mg of unsorted bulk tissue. The origin of this receptor is a man between 35 and 55 years old with primary liver carcinoma and hepatitis B virus infection. The chain employs TRBV6-1 and TRBJ2-7; D not resolved. Source material: tumor-adjacent normal liver tissue. CDR3 DNA sequence: TGTACCAGCAGTGAACCGCAACTGTACGAGCAGTACTTC. Its protein is CTSSEPQLYEQYF.